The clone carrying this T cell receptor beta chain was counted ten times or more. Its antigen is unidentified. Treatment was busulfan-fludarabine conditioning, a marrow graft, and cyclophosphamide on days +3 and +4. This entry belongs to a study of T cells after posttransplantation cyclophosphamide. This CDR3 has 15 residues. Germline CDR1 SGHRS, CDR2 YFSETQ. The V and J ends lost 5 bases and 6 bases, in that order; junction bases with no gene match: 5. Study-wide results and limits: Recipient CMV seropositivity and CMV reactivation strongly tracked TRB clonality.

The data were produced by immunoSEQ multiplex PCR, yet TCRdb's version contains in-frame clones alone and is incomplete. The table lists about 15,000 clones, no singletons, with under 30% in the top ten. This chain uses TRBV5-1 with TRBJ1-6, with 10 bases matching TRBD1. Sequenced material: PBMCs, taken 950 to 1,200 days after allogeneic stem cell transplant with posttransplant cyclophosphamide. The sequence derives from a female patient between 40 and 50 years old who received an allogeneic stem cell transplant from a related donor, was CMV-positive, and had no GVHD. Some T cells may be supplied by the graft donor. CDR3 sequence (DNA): TGCGCCAGCAGGGGACAGGGGATTCGTAATTCACCCCTCCACTTT. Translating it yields CASRGQGIRNSPLHF.